This T cell receptor beta chain was sequenced during a study of OX40 agonist ivuxolimab in advanced cancers. Study outcomes and limitations: CD8+ T cells (on average) carried more expanded clones than CD4+ T cells.

Germline assignment: CDR1 LGHNA and CDR2 YNFKEQ. V lost 0 bases to trimming and J lost 3 bases, with 6 bases between them. The CDR3 covers 14 residues. Using immunoSEQ multiplex PCR, the repertoire was profiled, and TCRdb retains in-frame clones only, with some absent. This table has tens of thousands of clones, approximately 91% appearing once. With regard to this clone: Its antigen remains unknown.

Sampling of blood occurred at baseline, cycle 4 day 1, and cycle 7 day 1. The chain combines TRBV4-2 with TRBJ2-1, with D unresolved. The TCR originated in an adult with an advanced solid tumor such as melanoma, head and neck, liver or kidney cancer. Sequenced material: CD4+ or CD8+ T cells sorted from blood, taken in a trial of the OX40 agonist ivuxolimab. The CDR3 DNA reads TGTGCCAGCAGCCAAGACATCGACTACAATGAGCAGTTCTTC. Translation: CASSQDIDYNEQFF.